The rows below give T cell receptor beta chains drawn from one sample of a study of beta chain features in type 1 diabetes. Measured with immunoSEQ multiplex PCR; TCRdb has only the in-frame clones, and not every one. The sample has 200,000 to 300,000 clones; over 12% are singletons. Sequencing was done on a sample of naive CD4+ T cells from blood. These receptors were taken from a woman aged 40 to 55 in good health. Each CDR3 is given with its conserved first and last residue. D genes are given only for firm matches. The listing skips clone size in some rows; elsewhere it reads once, few, many or a size class.

d_gene | j_gene | v_gene | abundance | CDR3nt | CDR3aa
TRBD1 | TRBJ2-5 | TRBV6-1 | NA | TGTGCCAGCAGTGATTTTGGACAGGGGCGAGAGACCCAGTACTTC | CASSDFGQGRETQYF
NA | TRBJ1-2 | TRBV21-1 | NA | TGTGCCAGCAGCAAAGCTGGACAGTATGGCTACACCTTC | CASSKAGQYGYTF
TRBD2 | TRBJ2-5 | TRBV7-8 | few | TGTGCCAGCAGTTGGACTAGCGGGCGTCAAGAGACCCAGTACTTC | CASSWTSGRQETQYF
NA | TRBJ1-1 | TRBV7-9 | NA | TGTGCCAGCAGCTCCATGAACACTGAAGCTTTCTTT | CASSSMNTEAFF
TRBD2 | TRBJ2-5 | TRBV5-4 | NA | TGTGCCAGCAGCCTTACGGGGACTAGCGGGGACAGGCGAGAGACCCAGTACTTC | CASSLTGTSGDRRETQYF
NA | TRBJ2-5 | TRBV2 | many | TGTGCCAGCAACAGGGCTGGGGAGACCCAGTACTTC | CASNRAGETQYF
NA | TRBJ1-2 | TRBV10-3 | few | TGTGCCATCAGTGAGGCTAGAAACTATGGCTACACCTTC | CAISEARNYGYTF
TRBD1 | TRBJ1-1 | TRBV15 | few | TGTGCCACCAGCAGAGGGGGACAGGGGGCGCTTCTTGAAGCTTTCTTT | CATSRGGQGALLEAFF
TRBD2 | TRBJ2-1 | TRBV4-1 | NA | TGCGCCAGCAGCCGACTTTCCGGGACTAGCGGGGGGGCATTGTTCTTC | CASSRLSGTSGGALFF
NA | TRBJ2-5 | TRBV29-1 | few | TGCAGCGTTGTGAGGGGAGGAGAGACCCAGTACTTC | CSVVRGGETQYF
TRBD2 | TRBJ2-5 | TRBV5-1 | NA | TGCGCCAGCAGCTTGGAATCTAGCGGGGGGACTCGAGGGACCCAGTACTTC | CASSLESSGGTRGTQYF
NA | TRBJ2-7 | TRBV2 | few | TGTGCCAGCAGTGAAAGCCAGGGGAGTATCCACGAGCAGTACTTC | CASSESQGSIHEQYF
TRBD1 | TRBJ2-2 | TRBV2 | few | TGTGCCAGCAGTGGCGGGACAGGGGCCGGGGAGCTGTTTTTT | CASSGGTGAGELFF
TRBD2 | TRBJ2-2 | TRBV5-1 | few | TGCGCCAGCGCCATAAGCGGGAAGGGGAACACCGGGGAGCTGTTTTTT | CASAISGKGNTGELFF
NA | TRBJ1-2 | TRBV19 | NA | TGTGCCAGTAGCGAGGGACTTGACTATGGCTACACCTTC | CASSEGLDYGYTF
TRBD2 | TRBJ2-5 | TRBV18 | NA | TGTGCCAGCTTTGACGCAGGGACTAAGGAGACCCAGTACTTC | CASFDAGTKETQYF
NA | TRBJ2-2 | TRBV6-5 | few | TGTGCCAGCAGTTACTGGGACAAGCCGAACACCGGGGAGCTGTTTTTT | CASSYWDKPNTGELFF
TRBD2 | TRBJ2-1 | TRBV9 | few | TGTGCCAGCAGCGTAGGGGGGACTAGCGGGGAGAATGAGCAGTTCTTC | CASSVGGTSGENEQFF
NA | TRBJ1-4 | TRBV4-3 | few | TGCGCCAGCAGCCCAGATCAGGGTGCGGAAAAACTGTTTTTT | CASSPDQGAEKLFF
TRBD2 | TRBJ2-1 | TRBV2 | few | TGTGCCAGCACTACGGGACTAGCGGGGTACAATGAGCAGTTCTTC | CASTTGLAGYNEQFF